These T cell receptor beta chains were read from a single sample in a study of Ad26.COV2.S vaccination and SARS-CoV-2 variants. Profiled with immunoSEQ multiplex PCR; TCRdb holds only in-frame clones, not every one. Among 85,000 to 95,000 clones listed, approximately 82% were seen once. Material: peripheral blood, obtained after recovery from COVID-19. All receptors derive from a human donor who had recovered from COVID-19. Each CDR3 is given with its conserved first and last residue. D genes are given only for firm matches. Only some rows state a clone size, as once, few, many or a class for expanded clones.

>TRBJ1-6|TRBV28|.|few
TGTGCCAGCAGTTTGACAGCTCCGGATAATTCACCCCTCCACTTT
CASSLTAPDNSPLHF
>TRBJ1-2|TRBV4-3|.|.
TGCGCCAGCAGCCAAGATTCTAGCCCCCCTAACTATGGCTACACCTTC
CASSQDSSPPNYGYTF
>TRBJ1-2|TRBV27|TRBD1|.
TGTGCCAGCAGTTTATCGGGTGACAGGGGGCGCGACTATGGCTACACCTTC
CASSLSGDRGRDYGYTF
>TRBJ2-3|TRBV7-3|TRBD1|.
TGTGCCAGCAGCTTAATGGAAGGGCACAGGGGTGGAGATACGCAGTATTTT
CASSLMEGHRGGDTQYF
>TRBJ2-1|TRBV6-4|.|.
TGTGCCAGCAGCCCCTGGGAGGGGGCAGATGAGCAGTTCTTC
CASSPWEGADEQFF
>TRBJ2-1|TRBV12-3/TRBV12-4|.|.
TGTGCCAGCAGCCAAGGGTACAATGAGCAGTTCTTC
CASSQGYNEQFF
>TRBJ2-3|TRBV4-1|.|.
TGCGCCAGCAGCCAAGCGAGGAGTGGTCGGGCCGCAGATACGCAGTATTTT
CASSQARSGRAADTQYF
>TRBJ2-7|TRBV7-2|.|.
TGTGCCAGCAGCAACCAGGGACCCGAGCAGTACTTC
CASSNQGPEQYF
>TRBJ1-4|TRBV4-2|.|.
TGTGCCAGCAGAATTACAGCCACTTCTAGGGAAAAACTGTTTTTT
CASRITATSREKLFF
>TRBJ2-7|TRBV7-2|.|.
TGTGCCAGCAGCTTAGGGGGGGCCACTACCTACGAGCAGTACTTC
CASSLGGATTYEQYF
>TRBJ2-1|TRBV27|.|.
TGTGCCAGCAGTTCGTCGGGACGTGAGCAGTTCTTC
CASSSSGREQFF
>TRBJ1-2|TRBV4-2|.|.
TGTGCCAGCAGCCAGGCTCGGGGGGCGATTGGCTACACCTTC
CASSQARGAIGYTF
>TRBJ1-2|TRBV14|TRBD1|.
TGTGCCAGCAGCCAAGGGGACAGGGGGCTCTCCGGCTACACCTTC
CASSQGDRGLSGYTF
>TRBJ2-7|TRBV5-5|.|.
TGTGCCAGCAGCACCCGGGTCCCGGCTTCCTACGAGCAGTACTTC
CASSTRVPASYEQYF
>TRBJ2-3|TRBV29-1|.|.
TGCAGCGTTGTGCCGGCGGGAAGTTCAACAGATACGCAGTATTTT
CSVVPAGSSTDTQYF
>TRBJ1-2|TRBV12-3/TRBV12-4|TRBD1|.
TGTGCCAGCAGGCAGGGGGCAGGCTATGGCTACACCTTC
CASRQGAGYGYTF
>TRBJ2-3|TRBV10-1|.|once
TGCGCCAGCAGTGACCCCACAGATACGCAGTATTTT
CASSDPTDTQYF
>TRBJ2-1|TRBV27|TRBD2|.
TGTGCCAGCAGTTTCTTCTCGCCGGGACTAGCGGGACCTTACAATGAGCAGTTCTTC
CASSFFSPGLAGPYNEQFF
>TRBJ2-7|TRBV11-2|TRBD2|.
TGTGCCAGCAGCTCCCATGGACTAGCGGATACCTACGAGCAGTACTTC
CASSSHGLADTYEQYF
>TRBJ2-1|TRBV15|.|once
TGTGCCACCAAAGGGGGTTACAATGAGCAGTTCTTC
CATKGGYNEQFF
>TRBJ1-1|TRBV18|.|.
TGTGCCAGCTCACCCGATGAATGGGGGGCAACTGAAGCTTTCTTT
CASSPDEWGATEAFF
>TRBJ2-5|TRBV20-1|.|.
TGCAGCCCCAGGATAGGGCCGGCCCAGTACTTC
CSPRIGPAQYF
>TRBJ2-7|TRBV20-1|.|.
TGCAGTGCTAGTGAAGTACCCAGGAGCGAGCAGTACTTC
CSASEVPRSEQYF
>TRBJ2-5|TRBV11-2|TRBD2|.
TGTGCCAGCAGCCGTCGGGGTAGCGGGAACGAGATGGAGACCCAGTACTTC
CASSRRGSGNEMETQYF
>TRBJ1-2|TRBV7-2|.|few
TGTGCCAGCAGCCGTCTCGGGGAGGGCTCTAACTATGGCTACACCTTC
CASSRLGEGSNYGYTF
>TRBJ1-4|TRBV19|.|.
TGTGCCAGTAGATCGGGGGACGGTAATGAAAAACTGTTTTTT
CASRSGDGNEKLFF
>TRBJ1-1|TRBV7-2|.|.
TGTGCCAGCAGCTTATACCCGGTATTGAACACTGAAGCTTTCTTT
CASSLYPVLNTEAFF
>TRBJ2-1|TRBV19|.|once
TGTGCCAGTAGTCTCTCGACGGGCGAGGGGGATAAGTTCTTC
CASSLSTGEGDKFF
>TRBJ2-1|TRBV24-1|TRBD2|.
TGTGCCACCAGTGATCAACTAGCGGGCTCGCTCTATGAGCAGTTCTTC
CATSDQLAGSLYEQFF
>TRBJ1-2|TRBV5-4|.|.
TGTGCCAGCAGCTTGGAAGGGCGGAATGGCTACACCTTC
CASSLEGRNGYTF
>TRBJ1-3|TRBV9|.|.
TGTGCCAGCAGCGTGAAAGGACTCCCCTCTGGAAACACCATATATTTT
CASSVKGLPSGNTIYF
>TRBJ2-1|TRBV11-3|.|.
TGTGCCAGCAGCTTAACGACTATCGGGGCGGATGAGCAGTTCTTC
CASSLTTIGADEQFF
>TRBJ2-7|TRBV10-3|.|.
TGTGCCATCAGTGAGGGGGAAGGGGTTTACGAGCAGTACTTC
CAISEGEGVYEQYF
>TRBJ2-7|TRBV12-5|.|.
TGTGCTAGTGGTTTGGTACCAACCTACGAGCAGTACTTC
CASGLVPTYEQYF
>TRBJ1-1|TRBV6-2/TRBV6-3|.|.
TGTGCCAGCAGTCGACCCAACCTGATTGAAGCTTTCTTT
CASSRPNLIEAFF
>TRBJ2-7|TRBV28|.|.
TGTGCCAGCAGTTTACTTGGGACTGGCGGCTACGAGCAGTACTTC
CASSLLGTGGYEQYF
>TRBJ1-1|TRBV28|.|once
TGTGCCAGCAGCTCACTCACAGGGAACACTGAAGCTTTCTTT
CASSSLTGNTEAFF
>TRBJ2-5|TRBV7-2|.|few
TGTGCCAGCAGCTTATATGGCAGAGGAGAGACCCAGTACTTC
CASSLYGRGETQYF
>TRBJ1-1|TRBV6-5|.|.
TGTGCCAGCAGTTACTCAGTCCCCTTAGGCACTGAAGCTTTCTTT
CASSYSVPLGTEAFF
>TRBJ1-1|TRBV7-8|.|few
TGTGCCAGCAGCTTAGCGGCGGGGGGCCACACTGAAGCTTTCTTT
CASSLAAGGHTEAFF
>TRBJ2-1|TRBV3-1/TRBV3-2|.|few
TGTGCCAGCAGCCAAGCGGTGGGGAGATATGAGCAGTTCTTC
CASSQAVGRYEQFF
>TRBJ1-3|TRBV24-1|.|.
TGTGCCACCAGTGATAGGAGCGGGGGAAACACCATATATTTT
CATSDRSGGNTIYF
>TRBJ1-5|TRBV4-3|TRBD1|.
TGCGCCAGCAGCCCCGAGGGCGGCAGGGGGCATCAGCCCCAGCATTTT
CASSPEGGRGHQPQHF
>TRBJ2-1|TRBV19|TRBD2|.
TGTGCCAGTTCTAGCGGGAGGTCAGCCTACAATGAGCAGTTCTTC
CASSSGRSAYNEQFF
>TRBJ2-5|TRBV7-8|TRBD2|.
TGTGCCAGCAGCTTGAGGAGGACCCTAGCGGGAGAGGCGAAGGAGACCCAGTACTTC
CASSLRRTLAGEAKETQYF
>TRBJ2-1|TRBV24-1|.|.
TGTGCCACCAGTGATCCCCGGACCCCGTGGCATGAGCAGTTCTTC
CATSDPRTPWHEQFF
>TRBJ2-1|TRBV7-9|TRBD2|once
TGTGCCAGCAGCCCTCCTGGACTAGCGGGAGGCAATGAGCAGTTCTTC
CASSPPGLAGGNEQFF
>TRBJ2-7|TRBV12-3/TRBV12-4|.|many
TGTGCCAGCAGTCCTACAAGGGGCCACGAGCAGTACTTC
CASSPTRGHEQYF
>TRBJ2-1|TRBV18|TRBD1|.
TGTGCCAGCTCCCTCGACAGGGGGTCGTACAATGAGCAGTTCTTC
CASSLDRGSYNEQFF
>TRBJ1-2|TRBV10-2|TRBD1|few
TGCGCCAGCAGTGATGGGACAGGCTATGGCTACACCTTC
CASSDGTGYGYTF
>TRBJ2-4|TRBV7-2|.|.
TGTGCCAGCAGCTTATTGGGCAGACGGAACATTCAGTACTTC
CASSLLGRRNIQYF
>TRBJ1-1|TRBV11-3|TRBD1|.
TGTGCCAGCAGCATGACAGGGTGGTTGAACACTGAAGCTTTCTTT
CASSMTGWLNTEAFF